This TCR beta chain is drawn from a study of vaccination and CD4 T cells after COVID-19. Study-wide context: Blood was drawn a median roughly 79 days post second dose, range 14 to 241. Researchers treated cells with overlapping spike peptides taken from SARS-CoV-2, HCoV-NL63, HCoV-OC43 and HCoV-229E.

Concerning this clonotype: What it binds is not known.

The treatment was: roughly 10-day PBMC culture with coronavirus spike peptide pools or control peptides (ViraFEST assay). The V gene's germline CDR1 is MNHNS and CDR2 SASEGT. The germline V and J ends were trimmed by 6 bases and 0 bases, with 9 bases remaining between them. The CDR3 is 15 amino acids. Oncomine TCR Beta short-read sequencing was applied to DNA from cultured CD4+ T cells. From CD4+ T cells that had been cultured, genomic DNA was extracted. TCRdb used MiXCR to reprocess the PCR reads, holding one entry per CDR3 protein. The profile shows around 20,000 distinct CDR3 sequences, 38% of them singletons. Notes on the study in general: Reactive clone data from convalescent patients indicated a median of about 90% appearing only post-vaccination.

The V and J genes are TRBV6-1 and TRBJ2-6; possible D gene TRBD2, 5 bases. The source of this sequence is a human donor who received a COVID-19 vaccine. This specimen consisted of CD4+ T cells from blood, cultured in vitro, obtained before SARS-CoV-2 vaccination. CDR3 protein: CASSGLRSGANVLTF. The DNA for the CDR3 is TGTGCCAGCAGCGGACTTCGCTCTGGGGCCAACGTCCTGACTTTC.